This is a list of T cell receptor beta chains from one sample in a study of blood T cell repertoires in COVID-19. The method was immunoSEQ multiplex PCR; TCRdb's version includes in-frame clones alone and lacks a portion of them. The table shows roughly 220,000 clones, with approximately 90% occurring only once. Sequenced material: PBMCs or T cells enriched from blood (not recorded which). The source is a woman younger than 35 in a cohort exposed to, infected with or recovered from COVID-19 (not recorded which). Both conserved end residues are part of each CDR3. Each record gives: J gene, clone size, D gene, V gene, CDR3 protein, CDR3 DNA. A D gene is named only where the DNA matches it firmly. Expanded clones are given a class, and other clones once, few, many or no size at all.

>TRBJ1-2|.|TRBD1|TRBV28
CASSLLGTGPLNTF
TGTGCCAGCAGTTTACTGGGGACAGGGCCTTTGAACACCTTC
>TRBJ2-3|.|TRBD1|TRBV5-6
CASSFADRATDTQYF
TGTGCCAGCAGCTTTGCGGACAGGGCCACAGATACGCAGTATTTT
>TRBJ2-2|.|TRBD2|TRBV28
CASSFAGGFNTGELFF
TGTGCCAGCAGTTTCGCCGGGGGGTTTAACACCGGGGAGCTGTTTTTT
>TRBJ2-7|.|TRBD1|TRBV29-1
CSGKTGVGEQYF
TGCAGCGGGAAGACAGGGGTCGGCGAGCAGTACTTC
>TRBJ1-6|.|.|TRBV19
CASNAGSSSYNSPLHF
TGTGCCAGTAACGCAGGGTCGAGCTCCTATAATTCACCCCTCCACTTT
>TRBJ2-1|.|TRBD1|TRBV18
CASSPSRQGDRNEQFF
TGTGCCAGCTCACCATCGAGGCAGGGGGATAGGAATGAGCAGTTCTTC
>TRBJ1-1|.|.|TRBV4-1
CASSRPDRNTEAFF
TGCGCCAGCAGCCGCCCGGACAGGAACACTGAAGCTTTCTTT
>TRBJ2-7|.|TRBD2|TRBV5-1
CASSSGTSGTEQYF
TGCGCCAGCAGCAGCGGGACTAGCGGTACCGAGCAGTACTTC
>TRBJ1-2|.|.|TRBV19
CASRGEGDGYTF
TGTGCCAGCCGAGGCGAGGGTGATGGCTACACCTTC
>TRBJ1-1|.|.|TRBV7-3
CASKVRKETEAFF
TGTGCCAGCAAGGTCAGGAAAGAAACTGAAGCTTTCTTT
>TRBJ2-6|.|.|TRBV6-5
CASSYERFSGANVLTF
TGTGCCAGCAGTTACGAACGGTTTTCTGGGGCCAACGTCCTGACTTTC
>TRBJ2-7|.|TRBD1|TRBV28
CASSLDRGQRDF
TGTGCCAGCAGCCTTGACAGGGGGCAAAGGGACTTC
>TRBJ1-3|.|.|TRBV29-1
CSVGTDPDGNTIYF
TGCAGCGTCGGGACTGATCCGGATGGAAACACCATATATTTT
>TRBJ1-3|.|.|TRBV18
CASSQQDSGNTIYF
TGTGCCAGCTCACAGCAGGACTCTGGAAACACCATATATTTT
>TRBJ1-2|.|.|TRBV5-1
CASSLRESYGYTF
TGCGCCAGCAGCCTTCGGGAAAGCTATGGCTACACCTTC
>TRBJ2-2|.|.|TRBV18
CASSPIDSNTGELFF
TGTGCCAGCTCACCTATCGACTCTAACACCGGGGAGCTGTTTTTT
>TRBJ1-4|.|.|TRBV4-1
CASSQAGDSATNEKLFF
TGCGCCAGCAGCCAAGCAGGGGATTCGGCAACTAATGAAAAACTGTTTTTT
>TRBJ1-6|.|.|TRBV7-9
CASSPSGTAGSPLHF
TGTGCCAGCAGTCCATCAGGGACTGCGGGATCACCCCTCCACTTT
>TRBJ1-3|.|.|TRBV7-8
CASSLKRHSGNTIYF
TGTGCCAGCAGCTTAAAAAGACACTCTGGAAACACCATATATTTT
>TRBJ2-3|.|.|TRBV18
CASSPPQNTDTQYF
TGTGCCAGCTCACCACCACAGAACACAGATACGCAGTATTTT
>TRBJ1-3|.|.|TRBV5-8
CASRAGVGNTIYF
TGTGCCAGCCGTGCAGGCGTGGGAAACACCATATATTTT
>TRBJ2-7|.|TRBD2|TRBV4-1
CASSYGGLAGGPSYEQYF
TGCGCCAGCAGCTATGGGGGACTAGCGGGAGGGCCTTCCTACGAGCAGTACTTC
>TRBJ1-2|few|TRBD1|TRBV6-5
CASSSDRGIYGYTF
TGTGCCAGCAGTTCGGACAGGGGGATCTATGGCTACACCTTC
>TRBJ1-6|.|.|TRBV6-1
CASSEARRGAYNSPLHF
TGTGCCAGCAGTGAAGCGCGAAGGGGCGCTTATAATTCACCCCTCCACTTT
>TRBJ1-2|.|.|TRBV4-2
CASSQEYGENYGYTF
TGTGCCAGCAGCCAAGAGTACGGAGAGAACTATGGCTACACCTTC
>TRBJ2-3|.|.|TRBV2
CASSLGSDTQYF
TGTGCCAGCAGTCTCGGTTCAGATACGCAGTATTTT
>TRBJ1-2|.|.|TRBV27
CASSFTRFDYGYTF
TGTGCCAGCAGCTTCACACGATTTGACTATGGCTACACCTTC
>TRBJ2-1|.|.|TRBV5-4
CASSLGSGVNEQFF
TGTGCCAGCAGCTTGGGTTCGGGGGTCAATGAGCAGTTCTTC
>TRBJ2-1|.|TRBD2|TRBV6-2/TRBV6-3
CASSPWTSGGYNEQFF
TGTGCCAGCAGTCCCTGGACTAGCGGGGGCTACAATGAGCAGTTCTTC
>TRBJ1-6|.|.|TRBV7-9
CASTIQGSNSPLHF
TGTGCCAGCACCATACAGGGTTCGAACTCACCCCTCCACTTT
>TRBJ1-1|.|.|TRBV7-9
CASSSLGATQNTEAFF
TGTGCCAGCAGCTCCCTTGGGGCCACCCAGAACACTGAAGCTTTCTTT
>TRBJ2-3|.|TRBD2|TRBV4-1
CASSQDRSGGTTDTQYF
TGCGCCAGCAGCCAAGATAGGAGCGGGGGAACCACAGATACGCAGTATTTT
>TRBJ2-7|.|TRBD1|TRBV5-1
CASSFYSTGQEQYF
TGCGCCAGCAGCTTCTATTCGACAGGGCAAGAGCAGTACTTC
>TRBJ2-7|.|TRBD2|TRBV7-9
CASRGTGLAGGEQYF
TGTGCCAGCAGGGGAACGGGACTAGCGGGAGGCGAGCAGTACTTC
>TRBJ2-2|.|.|TRBV5-4
CASSFPGDTGELFF
TGTGCCAGCAGCTTTCCAGGGGACACCGGGGAGCTGTTTTTT
>TRBJ2-7|.|TRBD1|TRBV11-3
CASSPGQGAPYEEQYF
TGTGCCAGCAGCCCGGGACAGGGGGCCCCCTACGAGGAGCAGTACTTC
>TRBJ2-1|.|TRBD1|TRBV2
CASSSGGDSYNEQFF
TGTGCCAGCAGTTCAGGGGGTGATTCCTACAATGAGCAGTTCTTC
>TRBJ1-5|.|.|TRBV6-5
CASSQGSNQPQHF
TGTGCCAGCAGCCAGGGTAGCAATCAGCCCCAGCATTTT
>TRBJ2-5|.|TRBD2|TRBV27
CASSLAGTSGFQETQYF
TGTGCCAGCAGTTTAGCCGGGACTAGCGGCTTCCAAGAGACCCAGTACTTC
>TRBJ2-7|.|TRBD1|TRBV11-3
CASSQWGQNSYEQYF
TGTGCCAGCAGCCAGTGGGGACAGAACTCCTACGAGCAGTACTTC
>TRBJ2-5|.|.|TRBV7-8
CASSLGGNAETQYF
TGTGCCAGCAGCTTAGGAGGAAACGCAGAGACCCAGTACTTC
>TRBJ2-1|.|.|TRBV11-3
CASSLALSSEQFF
TGTGCCAGCAGCTTAGCTCTTAGCAGTGAGCAGTTCTTC